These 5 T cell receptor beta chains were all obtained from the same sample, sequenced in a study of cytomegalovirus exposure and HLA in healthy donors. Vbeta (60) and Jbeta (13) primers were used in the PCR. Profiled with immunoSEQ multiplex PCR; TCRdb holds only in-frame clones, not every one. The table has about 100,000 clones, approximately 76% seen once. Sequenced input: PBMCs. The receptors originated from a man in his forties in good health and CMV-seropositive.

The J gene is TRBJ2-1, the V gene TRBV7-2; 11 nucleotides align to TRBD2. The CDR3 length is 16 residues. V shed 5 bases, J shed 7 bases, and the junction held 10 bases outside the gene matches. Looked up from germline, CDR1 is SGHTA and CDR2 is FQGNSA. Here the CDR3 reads CASSPSGRWGTNEQFF. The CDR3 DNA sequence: TGTGCCAGCAGCCCTAGCGGGAGGTGGGGTACAAATGAGCAGTTCTTC.

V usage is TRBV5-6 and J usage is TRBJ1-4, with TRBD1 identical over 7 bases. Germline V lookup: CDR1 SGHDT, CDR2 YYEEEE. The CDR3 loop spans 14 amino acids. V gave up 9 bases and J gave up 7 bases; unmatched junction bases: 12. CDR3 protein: CATLPDRAGEKLFF. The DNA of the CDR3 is TGTGCCACGCTCCCAGACAGGGCGGGTGAAAAACTGTTTTTT.

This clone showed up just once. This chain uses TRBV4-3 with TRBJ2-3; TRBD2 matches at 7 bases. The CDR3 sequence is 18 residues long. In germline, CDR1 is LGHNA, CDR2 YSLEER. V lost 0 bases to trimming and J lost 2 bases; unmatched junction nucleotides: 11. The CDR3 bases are TGCGCCAGCAGCCAAGATTTCAGGCGCGGGAGACCCACAGATACGCAGTATTTT. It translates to CASSQDFRRGRPTDTQYF.

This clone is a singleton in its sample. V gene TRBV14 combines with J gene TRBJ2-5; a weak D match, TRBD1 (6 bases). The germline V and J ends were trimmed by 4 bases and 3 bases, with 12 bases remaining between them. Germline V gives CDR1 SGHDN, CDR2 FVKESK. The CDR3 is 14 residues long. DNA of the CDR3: TGTGCCAGCAGCCGAACAGGGAGAGAAGAGACCCAGTACTTC. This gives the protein CASSRTGREETQYF.

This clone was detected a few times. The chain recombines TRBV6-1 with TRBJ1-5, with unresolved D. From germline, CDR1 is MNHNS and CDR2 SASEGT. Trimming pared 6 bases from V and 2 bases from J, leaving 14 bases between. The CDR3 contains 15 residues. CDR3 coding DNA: TGTGCCAGCAGGTACAGTCCCTGGGGCAATCAGCCCCAGCATTTT. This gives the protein CASRYSPWGNQPQHF.